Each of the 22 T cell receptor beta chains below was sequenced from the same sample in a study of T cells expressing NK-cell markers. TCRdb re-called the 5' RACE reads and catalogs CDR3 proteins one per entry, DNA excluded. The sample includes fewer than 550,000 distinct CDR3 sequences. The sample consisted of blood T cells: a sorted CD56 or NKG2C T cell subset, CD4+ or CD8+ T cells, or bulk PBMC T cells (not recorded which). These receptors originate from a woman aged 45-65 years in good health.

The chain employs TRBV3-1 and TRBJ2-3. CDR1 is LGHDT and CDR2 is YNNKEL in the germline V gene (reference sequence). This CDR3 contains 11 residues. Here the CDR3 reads CASGHSDTQYF.

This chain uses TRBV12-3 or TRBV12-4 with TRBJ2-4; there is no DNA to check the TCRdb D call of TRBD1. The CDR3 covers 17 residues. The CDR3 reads CASSSGQDLPSKNIQYF.

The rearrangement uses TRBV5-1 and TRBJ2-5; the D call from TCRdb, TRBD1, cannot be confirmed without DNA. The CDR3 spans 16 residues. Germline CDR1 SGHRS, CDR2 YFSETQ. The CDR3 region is CASSPTYRDIQETQYF.

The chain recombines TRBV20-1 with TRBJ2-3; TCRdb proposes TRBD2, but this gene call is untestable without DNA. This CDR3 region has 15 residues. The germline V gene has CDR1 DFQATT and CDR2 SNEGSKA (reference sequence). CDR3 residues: CSASQGLAGTDTQYF.

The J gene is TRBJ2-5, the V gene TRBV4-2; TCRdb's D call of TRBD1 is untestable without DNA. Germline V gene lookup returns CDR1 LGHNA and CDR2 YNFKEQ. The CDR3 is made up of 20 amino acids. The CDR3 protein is CASSHQIFPDSQGGEETQYF.

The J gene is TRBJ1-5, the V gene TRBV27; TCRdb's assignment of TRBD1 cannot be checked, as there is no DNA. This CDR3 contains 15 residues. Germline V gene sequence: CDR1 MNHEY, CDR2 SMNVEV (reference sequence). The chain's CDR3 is CASSLWGAGNQPQHF.

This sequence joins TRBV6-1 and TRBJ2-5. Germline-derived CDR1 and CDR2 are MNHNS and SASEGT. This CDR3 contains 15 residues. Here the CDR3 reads CASSDFNRLIETQYF.

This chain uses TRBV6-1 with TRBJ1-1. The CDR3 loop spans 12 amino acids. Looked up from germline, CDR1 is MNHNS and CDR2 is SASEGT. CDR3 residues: CASSPTLPEAFF.

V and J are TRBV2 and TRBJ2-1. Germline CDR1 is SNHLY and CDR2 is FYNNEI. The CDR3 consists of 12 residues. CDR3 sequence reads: CASSEGVNKQFF. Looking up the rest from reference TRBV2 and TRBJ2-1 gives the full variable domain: EPEVTQTPSHQVTQMGQEVILRCVPISNHLYFYWYRQILGQKVEFLVSFYNNEISEKSEIFDDQFSVERPDGSNFTLKIRSTKLEDSAMYFCASSEGVNKQFFGPGTRLTVL.

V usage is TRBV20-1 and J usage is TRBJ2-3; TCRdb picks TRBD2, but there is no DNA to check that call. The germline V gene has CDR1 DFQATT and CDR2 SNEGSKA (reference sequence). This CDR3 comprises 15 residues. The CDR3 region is CSALRTSGSPDTQYF.

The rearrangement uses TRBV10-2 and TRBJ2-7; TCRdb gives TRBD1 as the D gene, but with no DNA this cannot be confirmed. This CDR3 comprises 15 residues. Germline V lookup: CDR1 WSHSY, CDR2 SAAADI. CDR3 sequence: CASSESGQGSYEQYF.

The CDR3 loop is CASSRSEGGGLSYEQYF. The rearrangement uses TRBV4-1 and TRBJ2-7; TCRdb's assignment of TRBD2 cannot be checked, as there is no DNA. The CDR3 totals 17 residues. From germline, CDR1 is MGHRA and CDR2 YSYEKL.

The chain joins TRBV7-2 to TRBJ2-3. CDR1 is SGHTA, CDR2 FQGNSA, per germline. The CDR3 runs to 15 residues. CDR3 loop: CASSPNGANADTQYF.

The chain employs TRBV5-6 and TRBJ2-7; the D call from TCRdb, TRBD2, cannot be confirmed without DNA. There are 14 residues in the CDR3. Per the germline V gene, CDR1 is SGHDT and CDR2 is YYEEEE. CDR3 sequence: CASRRLSSSYEQYF.

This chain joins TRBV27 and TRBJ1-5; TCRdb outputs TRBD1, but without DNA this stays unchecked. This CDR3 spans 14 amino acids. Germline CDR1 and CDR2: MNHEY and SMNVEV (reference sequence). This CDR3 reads CASSLRQGNQPQHF.

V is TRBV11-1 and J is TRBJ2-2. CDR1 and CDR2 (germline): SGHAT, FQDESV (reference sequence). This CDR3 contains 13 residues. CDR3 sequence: CASSLGSTGELFF.

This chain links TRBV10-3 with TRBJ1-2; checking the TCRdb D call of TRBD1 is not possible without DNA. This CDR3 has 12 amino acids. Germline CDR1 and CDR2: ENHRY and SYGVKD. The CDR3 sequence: CAIGIPDYGYTF.

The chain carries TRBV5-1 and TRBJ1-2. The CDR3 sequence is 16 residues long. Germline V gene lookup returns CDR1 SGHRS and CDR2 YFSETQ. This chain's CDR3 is CASSLGVHLSNYGYTF.

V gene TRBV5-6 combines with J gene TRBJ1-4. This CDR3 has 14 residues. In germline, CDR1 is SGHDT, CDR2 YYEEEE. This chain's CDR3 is CASSFPRKAEKLFF.

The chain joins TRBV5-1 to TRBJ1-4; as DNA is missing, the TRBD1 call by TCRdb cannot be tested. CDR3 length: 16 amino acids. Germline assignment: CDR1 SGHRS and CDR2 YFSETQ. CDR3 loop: CASSLQGAATNEKLFF.

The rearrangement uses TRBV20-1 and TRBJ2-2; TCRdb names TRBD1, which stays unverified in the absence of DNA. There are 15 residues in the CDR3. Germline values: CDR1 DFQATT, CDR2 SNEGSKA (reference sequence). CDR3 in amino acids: CSARGGRGYTGELFF.

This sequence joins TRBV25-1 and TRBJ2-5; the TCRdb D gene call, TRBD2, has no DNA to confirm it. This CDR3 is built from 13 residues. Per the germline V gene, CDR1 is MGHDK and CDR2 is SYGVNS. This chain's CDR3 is CASSEPGRQTQYF. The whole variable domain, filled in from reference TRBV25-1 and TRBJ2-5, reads EADIYQTPRYLVIGTGKKITLECSQTMGHDKMYWYQQDPGMELHLIHYSYGVNSTEKGDLSSESTVSRIRTEHFPLTLESARPSHTSQYLCASSEPGRQTQYFGPGTRLLVL.